This TCR beta chain was identified in a study of identical twins. This clonotype was observed many times. The antigen is undetermined. General study findings and limits: In monozygotic twins, models underestimated the sharing of out-of-frame TCR alpha. Out-of-frame beta chain sequences displayed weaker excess sharing between twins.

TCRdb re-called the 5' RACE reads through MiXCR, storing one row per CDR3 protein. The sample records 450,000 to 600,000 distinct CDR3 sequences, around 20% being singletons. The CDR3 is 14 residues long. Unmatched junction bases numbered 5, after V lost 4 bases and J lost 9 bases. Per germline, CDR1 MRHNA and CDR2 SNTAGT. These data were also reused for a study on yellow fever vaccine responses in identical twins.

This chain links TRBV6-4 with TRBJ2-1, with 11 bases that match TRBD2. Input material: CD4+ T cells sorted from blood. The receptor was isolated from a woman aged 18 to 35 in good health. The CDR3 DNA is TGTGCCAGCAGTGGTAGCGGGAGGGCCACTGAGCAGTTCTTC. Residues: CASSGSGRATEQFF.